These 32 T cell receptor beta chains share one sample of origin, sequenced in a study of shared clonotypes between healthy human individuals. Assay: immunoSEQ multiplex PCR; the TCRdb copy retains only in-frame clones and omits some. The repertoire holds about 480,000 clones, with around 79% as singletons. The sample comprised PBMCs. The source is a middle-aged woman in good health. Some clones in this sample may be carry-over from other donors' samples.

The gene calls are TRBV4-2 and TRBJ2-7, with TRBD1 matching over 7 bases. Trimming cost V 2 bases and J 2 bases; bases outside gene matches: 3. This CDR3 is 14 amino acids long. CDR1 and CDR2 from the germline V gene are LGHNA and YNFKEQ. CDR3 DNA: TGTGCCAGCAGCCAACCGGGACAGACCTACGAGCAGTACTTC. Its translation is CASSQPGQTYEQYF.

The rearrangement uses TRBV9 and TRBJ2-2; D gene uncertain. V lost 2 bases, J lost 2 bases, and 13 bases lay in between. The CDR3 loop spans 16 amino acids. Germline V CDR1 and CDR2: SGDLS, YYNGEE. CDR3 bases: TGTGCCAGCAGCGTCGACTCCTCCCCAAACACCGGGGAGCTGTTTTTT. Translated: CASSVDSSPNTGELFF.

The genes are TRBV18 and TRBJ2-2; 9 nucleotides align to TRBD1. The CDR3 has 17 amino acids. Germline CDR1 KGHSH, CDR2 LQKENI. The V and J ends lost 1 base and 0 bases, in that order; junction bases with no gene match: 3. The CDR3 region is CASSPQRDRANTGELFF. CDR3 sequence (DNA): TGTGCCAGCTCACCACAACGGGACAGGGCGAACACCGGGGAGCTGTTTTTT.

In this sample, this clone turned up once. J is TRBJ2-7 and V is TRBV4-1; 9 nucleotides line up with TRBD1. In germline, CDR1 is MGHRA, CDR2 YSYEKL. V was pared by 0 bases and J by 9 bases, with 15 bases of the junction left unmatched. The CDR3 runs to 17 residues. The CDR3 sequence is CASSQDRAGQGPGGQYF. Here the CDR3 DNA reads TGCGCCAGCAGCCAAGATCGCGCGGGACAGGGCCCAGGGGGGCAGTACTTC.

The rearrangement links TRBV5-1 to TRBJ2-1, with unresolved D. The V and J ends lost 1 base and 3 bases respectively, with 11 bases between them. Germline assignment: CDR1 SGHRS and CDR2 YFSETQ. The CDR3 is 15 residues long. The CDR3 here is CASSLRRDIYNEQFF. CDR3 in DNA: TGCGCCAGCAGCTTGCGTCGAGACATCTACAATGAGCAGTTCTTC.

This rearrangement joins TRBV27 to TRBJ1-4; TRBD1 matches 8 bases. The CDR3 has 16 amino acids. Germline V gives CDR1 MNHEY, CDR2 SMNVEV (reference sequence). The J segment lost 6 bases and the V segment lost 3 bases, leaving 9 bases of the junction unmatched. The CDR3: CASSLGRGLLDEKLFF. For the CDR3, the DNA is TGTGCCAGCAGTTTGGGCAGGGGGCTTTTGGATGAAAAACTGTTTTTT. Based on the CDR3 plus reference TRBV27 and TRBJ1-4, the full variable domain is EAQVTQNPRYLITVTGKKLTVTCSQNMNHEYMSWYRQDPGLGLRQIYYSMNVEVTDKGDVPEGYKVSRKEKRNFPLILESPSPNQTSLYFCASSLGRGLLDEKLFFGSGTQLSVL.

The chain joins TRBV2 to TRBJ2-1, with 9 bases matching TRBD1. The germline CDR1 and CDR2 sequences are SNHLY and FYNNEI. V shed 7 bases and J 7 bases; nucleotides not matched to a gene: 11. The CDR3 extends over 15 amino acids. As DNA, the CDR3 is TGTGCCAGCACTCCGGGACAGGGACGTACTAATGAGCAGTTCTTC. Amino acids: CASTPGQGRTNEQFF.

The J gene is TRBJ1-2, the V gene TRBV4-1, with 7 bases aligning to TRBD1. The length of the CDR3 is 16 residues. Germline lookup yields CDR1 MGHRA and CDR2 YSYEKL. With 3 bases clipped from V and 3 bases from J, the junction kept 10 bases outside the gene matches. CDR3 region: CASSQTRQGSYYGYTF. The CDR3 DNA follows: TGCGCCAGCAGCCAGACCCGACAGGGAAGTTACTATGGCTACACCTTC.

The CDR3 DNA follows: TGTGCCTGGAGTGTATCAGTGAATCAGCCCCAGCATTTT. Translated: CAWSVSVNQPQHF. V usage is TRBV30 and J usage is TRBJ1-5; D not resolved. Germline CDR1 reads GTSNPN; CDR2 reads SVGIG (reference sequence). With 0 bases removed from V and 4 bases from J, the gap between germline ends came to 7 bases. This CDR3 is 13 amino acids long.

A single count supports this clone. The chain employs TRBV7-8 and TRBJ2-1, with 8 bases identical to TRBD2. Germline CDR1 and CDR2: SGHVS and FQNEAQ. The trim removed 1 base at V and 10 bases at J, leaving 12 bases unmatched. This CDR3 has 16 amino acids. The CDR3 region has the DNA TGTGCCAGCAGCTTAGAGATTAGCGGGACTCTCAGAGAGCAGTTCTTC. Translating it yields CASSLEISGTLREQFF.

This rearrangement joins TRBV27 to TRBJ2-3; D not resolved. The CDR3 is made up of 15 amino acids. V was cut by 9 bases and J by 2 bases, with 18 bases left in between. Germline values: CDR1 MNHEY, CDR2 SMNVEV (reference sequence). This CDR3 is CASPPGPGHTDTQYF. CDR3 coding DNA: TGTGCCAGTCCCCCCGGGCCAGGCCACACAGATACGCAGTATTTT.

The CDR3 DNA reads TGTGCCAGCAGTAAAAACCGGGACGGAACCTACGAGCAGTACTTC. Translated: CASSKNRDGTYEQYF. The chain uses TRBV6-6 and TRBJ2-7, with D perhaps matching TRBD1 or TRBD2 (5 bases each). The CDR3 totals 15 residues. Deletions cut 5 bases from V and 2 bases from J, with 16 bases between. The germline V gene has CDR1 MNHNY and CDR2 SVGAGI (reference sequence).

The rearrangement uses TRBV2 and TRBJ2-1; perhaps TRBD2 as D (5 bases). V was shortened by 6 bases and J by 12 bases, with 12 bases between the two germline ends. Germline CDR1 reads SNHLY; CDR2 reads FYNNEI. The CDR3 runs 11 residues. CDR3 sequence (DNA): TGTGCCAGCAGCTGGGGAGTCGGGCAGTTCTTC. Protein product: CASSWGVGQFF.

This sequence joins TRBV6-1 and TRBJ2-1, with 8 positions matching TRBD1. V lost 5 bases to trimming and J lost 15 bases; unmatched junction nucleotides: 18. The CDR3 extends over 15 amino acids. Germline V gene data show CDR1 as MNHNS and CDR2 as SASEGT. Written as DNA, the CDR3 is TGTGCCAGCAGTACATACTACGAAGCAGACAGGGGATTGTTCTTC. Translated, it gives CASSTYYEADRGLFF.

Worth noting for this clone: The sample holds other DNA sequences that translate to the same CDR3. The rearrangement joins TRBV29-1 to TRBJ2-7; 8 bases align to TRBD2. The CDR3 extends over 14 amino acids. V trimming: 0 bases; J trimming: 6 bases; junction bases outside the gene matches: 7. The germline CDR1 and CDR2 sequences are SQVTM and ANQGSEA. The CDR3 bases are TGCAGCGTTGAAGAGAGCGGGAGAGCCGGCGAGCAGTACTTC. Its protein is CSVEESGRAGEQYF.

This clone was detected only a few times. CDR3 protein: CASSQEVGGRNRTQYF. The CDR3 DNA reads TGCGCCAGCAGCCAAGAAGTCGGGGGCCGGAATCGTACGCAGTATTTT. The genes are TRBV4-1 and TRBJ2-3, with D perhaps TRBD1 or TRBD2 (6 bases each). CDR3 length: 16 amino acids. In germline, CDR1 is MGHRA, CDR2 YSYEKL. V was trimmed by 0 bases and J by 8 bases, leaving 18 bases between them.

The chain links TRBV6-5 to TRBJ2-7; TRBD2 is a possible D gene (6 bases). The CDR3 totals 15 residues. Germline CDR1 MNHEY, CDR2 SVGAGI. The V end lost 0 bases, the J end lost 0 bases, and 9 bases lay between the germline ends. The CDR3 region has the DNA TGTGCCAGCAGTTACTCTAGCGGACTCTCCTACGAGCAGTACTTC. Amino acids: CASSYSSGLSYEQYF.

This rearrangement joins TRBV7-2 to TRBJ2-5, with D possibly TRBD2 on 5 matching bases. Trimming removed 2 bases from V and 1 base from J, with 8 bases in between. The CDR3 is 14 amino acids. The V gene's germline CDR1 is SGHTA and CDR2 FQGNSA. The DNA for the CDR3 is TGTGCCAGCAGCTTACGCGGGCCCCAAGAGACCCAGTACTTC. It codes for CASSLRGPQETQYF. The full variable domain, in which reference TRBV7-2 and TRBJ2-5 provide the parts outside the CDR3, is GAGVSQSPSNKVTEKGKDVELRCDPISGHTALYWYRQSLGQGLEFLIYFQGNSAPDKSGLPSDRFSAERTGGSVSTLTIQRTQQEDSAVYLCASSLRGPQETQYFGPGTRLLVL.

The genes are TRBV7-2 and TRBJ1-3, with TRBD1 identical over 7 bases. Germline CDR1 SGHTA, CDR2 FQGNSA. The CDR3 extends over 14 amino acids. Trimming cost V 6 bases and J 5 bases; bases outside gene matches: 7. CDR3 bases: TGTGCCAGCAGTCGAGACAGGGAAAGAAACACCATATATTTT. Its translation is CASSRDRERNTIYF.

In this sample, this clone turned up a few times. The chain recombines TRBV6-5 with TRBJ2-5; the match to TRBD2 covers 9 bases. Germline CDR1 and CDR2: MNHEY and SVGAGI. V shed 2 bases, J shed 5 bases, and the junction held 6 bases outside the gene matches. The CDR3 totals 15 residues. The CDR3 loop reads CASSYRAGGLETQYF. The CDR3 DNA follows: TGTGCCAGCAGTTACAGGGCGGGAGGGTTGGAGACCCAGTACTTC.

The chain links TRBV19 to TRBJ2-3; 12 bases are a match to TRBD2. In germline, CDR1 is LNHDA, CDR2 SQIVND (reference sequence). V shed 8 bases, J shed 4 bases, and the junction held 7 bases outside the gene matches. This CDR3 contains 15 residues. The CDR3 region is CASGLAGGNADTQYF. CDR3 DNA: TGTGCCAGTGGTCTAGCGGGAGGGAACGCAGATACGCAGTATTTT.

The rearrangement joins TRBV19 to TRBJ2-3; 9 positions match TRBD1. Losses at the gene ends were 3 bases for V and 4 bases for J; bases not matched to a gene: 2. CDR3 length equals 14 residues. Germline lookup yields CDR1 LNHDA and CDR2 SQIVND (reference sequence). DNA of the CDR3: TGTGCCAGTAGTATCAACAGGGGGCCAGATACGCAGTATTTT. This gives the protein CASSINRGPDTQYF.

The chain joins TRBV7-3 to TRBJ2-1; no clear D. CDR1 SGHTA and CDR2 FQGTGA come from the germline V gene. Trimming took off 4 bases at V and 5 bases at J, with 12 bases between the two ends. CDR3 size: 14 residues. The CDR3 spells CASSSAYSDNEQFF. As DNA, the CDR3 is TGTGCCAGCAGCTCAGCCTACAGCGACAATGAGCAGTTCTTC.

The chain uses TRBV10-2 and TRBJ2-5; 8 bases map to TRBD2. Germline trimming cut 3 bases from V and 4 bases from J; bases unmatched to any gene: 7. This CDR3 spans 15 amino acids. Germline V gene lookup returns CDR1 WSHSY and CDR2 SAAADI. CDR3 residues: CASSDGRALGETQYF. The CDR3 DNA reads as TGCGCCAGCAGTGACGGGAGGGCCTTGGGAGAGACCCAGTACTTC.

The CDR3 nucleotides read TGTGCCAGCCCTCGCTACAATGAGCAGTTCTTC. Amino acids: CASPRYNEQFF. The V gene is TRBV5-8, the J gene TRBJ2-1; D call uncertain. Germline lookup yields CDR1 SGHTS and CDR2 YDEGEE. This CDR3 contains 11 residues. V lost 7 bases to trimming and J lost 3 bases, with 5 bases between them.

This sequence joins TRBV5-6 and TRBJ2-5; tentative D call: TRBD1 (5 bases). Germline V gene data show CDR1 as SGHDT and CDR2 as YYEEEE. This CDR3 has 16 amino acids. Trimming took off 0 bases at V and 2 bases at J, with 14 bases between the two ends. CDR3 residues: CASSLGLSGIQETQYF. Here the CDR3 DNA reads TGTGCCAGCAGCTTGGGGCTATCAGGGATACAAGAGACCCAGTACTTC. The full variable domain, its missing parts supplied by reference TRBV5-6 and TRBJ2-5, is DAGVTQSPTHLIKTRGQQVTLRCSPKSGHDTVSWYQQALGQGPQFIFQYYEEEERQRGNFPDRFSGHQFPNYSSELNVNALLLGDSALYLCASSLGLSGIQETQYFGPGTRLLVL.

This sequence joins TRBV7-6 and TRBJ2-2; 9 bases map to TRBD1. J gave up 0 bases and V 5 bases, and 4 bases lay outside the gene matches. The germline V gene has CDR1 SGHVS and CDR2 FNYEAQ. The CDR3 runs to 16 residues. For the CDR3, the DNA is TGTGCCAGCAGCGACCGGACAGGGGCGAACACCGGGGAGCTGTTTTTT. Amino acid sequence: CASSDRTGANTGELFF.

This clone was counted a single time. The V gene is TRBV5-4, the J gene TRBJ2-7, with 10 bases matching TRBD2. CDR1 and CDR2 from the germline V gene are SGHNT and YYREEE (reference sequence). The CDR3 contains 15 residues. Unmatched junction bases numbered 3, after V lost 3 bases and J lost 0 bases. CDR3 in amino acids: CASSSGTSVSYEQYF. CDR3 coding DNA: TGTGCCAGCAGCTCCGGGACTAGCGTCTCCTACGAGCAGTACTTC.

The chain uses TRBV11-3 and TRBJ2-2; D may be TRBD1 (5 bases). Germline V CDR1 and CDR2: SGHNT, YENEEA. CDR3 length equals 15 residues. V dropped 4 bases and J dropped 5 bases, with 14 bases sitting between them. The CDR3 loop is CASSSGRVRTGELFF. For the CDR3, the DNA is TGTGCCAGCAGCTCGGGCAGGGTGAGGACCGGGGAGCTGTTTTTT.

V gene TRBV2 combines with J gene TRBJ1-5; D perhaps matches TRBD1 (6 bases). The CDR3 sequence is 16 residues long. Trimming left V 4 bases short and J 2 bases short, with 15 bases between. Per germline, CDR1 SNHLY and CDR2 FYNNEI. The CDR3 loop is CASSAAGNRGNQPQHF. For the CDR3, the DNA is TGTGCCAGCAGTGCGGCAGGGAACAGGGGCAATCAGCCCCAGCATTTT. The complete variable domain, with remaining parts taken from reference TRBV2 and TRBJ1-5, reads EPEVTQTPSHQVTQMGQEVILRCVPISNHLYFYWYRQILGQKVEFLVSFYNNEISEKSEIFDDQFSVERPDGSNFTLKIRSTKLEDSAMYFCASSAAGNRGNQPQHFGDGTRLSIL.

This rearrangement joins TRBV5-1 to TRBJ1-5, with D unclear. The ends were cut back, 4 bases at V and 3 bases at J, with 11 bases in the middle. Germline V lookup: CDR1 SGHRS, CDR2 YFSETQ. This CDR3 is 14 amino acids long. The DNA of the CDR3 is TGCGCCAGCAGCAAAGGACCGTACAATCAGCCCCAGCATTTT. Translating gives CASSKGPYNQPQHF.

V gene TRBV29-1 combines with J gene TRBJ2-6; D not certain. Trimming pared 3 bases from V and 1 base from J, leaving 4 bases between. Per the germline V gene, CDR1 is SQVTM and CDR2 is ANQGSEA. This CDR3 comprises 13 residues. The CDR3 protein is CSVDASGANVLTF. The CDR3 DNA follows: TGCAGCGTTGACGCGTCTGGGGCCAACGTCCTGACTTTC.